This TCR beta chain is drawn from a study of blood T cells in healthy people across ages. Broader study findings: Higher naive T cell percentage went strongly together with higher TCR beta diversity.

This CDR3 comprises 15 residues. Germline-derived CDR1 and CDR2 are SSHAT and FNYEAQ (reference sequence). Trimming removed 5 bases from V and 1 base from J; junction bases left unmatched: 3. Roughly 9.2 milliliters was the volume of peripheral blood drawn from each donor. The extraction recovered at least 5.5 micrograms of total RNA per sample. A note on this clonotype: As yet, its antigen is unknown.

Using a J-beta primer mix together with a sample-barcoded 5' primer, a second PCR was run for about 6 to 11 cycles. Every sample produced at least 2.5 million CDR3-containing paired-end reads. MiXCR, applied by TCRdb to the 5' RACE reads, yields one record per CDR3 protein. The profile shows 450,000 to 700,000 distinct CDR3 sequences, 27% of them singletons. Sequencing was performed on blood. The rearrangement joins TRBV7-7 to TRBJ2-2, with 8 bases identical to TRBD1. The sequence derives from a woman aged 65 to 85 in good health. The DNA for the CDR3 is TGTGCCAGCAGCAATGACAGGGGGAACACCGGGGAGCTGTTTTTT. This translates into CASSNDRGNTGELFF.